This T cell receptor (beta chain) emerged from a study of cytomegalovirus exposure and HLA in healthy donors. CDR3 length equals 13 residues. Trimming stripped 0 bases from V and 6 bases from J, with 10 bases between. CDR1 and CDR2 (germline): SGHRS, YFSETQ. Data came from immunoSEQ multiplex PCR; TCRdb stores just in-frame clones and leaves some out. The top ten hold under 0.85% of the sample, which has about 330,000 clones, roughly 89% seen once. The rearrangement joins TRBV5-1 to TRBJ2-7; D uncertain. Sequenced material: PBMCs. This receptor was taken from a woman in her late teens or twenties in good health and CMV-seronegative. The CDR3 region is CASSLGATAEQYF. DNA of the CDR3: TGCGCCAGCAGCTTGGGGGCTACCGCCGAGCAGTACTTC.